The T cell receptor beta chain described here comes from a study of blood T cell repertoires in COVID-19. Overall study context: Samples of COVID-19 (acute and convalescent) were obtained from the United States, Italy and Spain. PBMCs, B-cell-depleted T cells, or T cells were the source of the cDNA or gDNA that made up the material.

With 6 bases clipped from V and 2 bases from J, the junction kept 6 bases outside the gene matches. The CDR3 covers 15 residues. From germline, CDR1 is SNHLY and CDR2 FYNNEI. Original methodology: Estimated nucleated cell counts came from reference gene primer amplification. Using immunoSEQ multiplex PCR, the repertoire was profiled, and TCRdb retains in-frame clones only, with some absent. V and J calls plus clone size are reproduced from that table; the DNA served to infer D and trimming. The sample has more than 35,000 clones, roughly 87% seen once; the top ten hold around 6.2%. The chain uses TRBV2 and TRBJ2-3, with TRBD1 identical over 9 bases. The sequence came from a human donor in a cohort sampled during active COVID-19. Specimen: peripheral blood. CDR3 DNA: TGTGCCAGCAGGGAACAGGGGGCCTACACAGATACGCAGTATTTT. It specifies CASREQGAYTDTQYF. The entire variable domain, with the rest obtained from reference TRBV2 and TRBJ2-3, is as follows: EPEVTQTPSHQVTQMGQEVILRCVPISNHLYFYWYRQILGQKVEFLVSFYNNEISEKSEIFDDQFSVERPDGSNFTLKIRSTKLEDSAMYFCASREQGAYTDTQYFGPGTRLTVL.